This TCR beta chain comes out of a study of blood T cell repertoires in COVID-19. The wider study: Both acute and convalescent COVID-19 samples were obtained from the United States, Italy and Spain. PBMCs, B-cell-depleted T cells, or T cells provided the cDNA or gDNA that made up the material.

Germline assignment: CDR1 SGDLS and CDR2 YYNGEE. Trimming took 3 bases from V and 2 from J; bases not matched to a gene: 2. The length of the CDR3 is 14 residues. How the authors handled the data: From reference gene primer amplification, estimates of nucleated cell counts were derived. Produced via immunoSEQ multiplex PCR; TCRdb's table is partial and in-frame only. Clone size and the V and J calls come from that table; the DNA yielded D and trimming. This sample has tens of thousands of clones, with under 85% found just once. The receptor comes from a woman in her fifties or sixties with active or convalescent COVID-19. This chain joins TRBV9 and TRBJ2-3; 8 nucleotides agree with TRBD2. The sequenced sample was peripheral blood. The CDR3 is CASSDGRATDTQYF. CDR3 DNA sequence: TGTGCCAGCAGCGACGGGAGGGCCACAGATACGCAGTATTTT. The full variable domain, rest sourced from reference TRBV9 and TRBJ2-3, is DSGVTQTPKHLITATGQRVTLRCSPRSGDLSVYWYQQSLDQGLQFLIQYYNGEERAKGNILERFSAQQFPDLHSELNLSSLELGDSALYFCASSDGRATDTQYFGPGTRLTVL.